This TCR beta chain was captured in a study of T cells in Graves' hyperthyroidism and ophthalmopathy. Amplified TCR beta CDR3 regions derived from RNA transcripts. The study used the HTBI primer set for a first-round RT-PCR of the TCR CDR3. Using its own MiXCR run on the multiplex PCR reads, TCRdb lists one record per CDR3 protein. The repertoire consists of some 420,000 distinct CDR3 sequences, with about an eighth occurring once and the leading ten covering 5% to 6%. The V end was cut by 4 bases, the J end by 1 base, with 12 bases between. Germline values: CDR1 MDHEN, CDR2 SYDVKM. This CDR3 contains 15 residues. Stable hyperthyroidism: no ophthalmopathy progression over 18 months of follow-up. Newly diagnosed hyperthyroidism, duration under 2 months, in patients aged 18 to 65. Extraction of PBMCs used 7.5 to 10 ml of fresh peripheral blood.

This chain joins TRBV28 and TRBJ2-3; maybe TRBD1 (6 bases). Sequences were obtained from blood. This sequence originates from a woman in her late teens or twenties with Graves' hyperthyroidism. CDR3 nucleotide sequence: TGTGCCAGCAGTTACGCCAGGGGAGGCACAGATACGCAGTATTTT. This gives the protein CASSYARGGTDTQYF.